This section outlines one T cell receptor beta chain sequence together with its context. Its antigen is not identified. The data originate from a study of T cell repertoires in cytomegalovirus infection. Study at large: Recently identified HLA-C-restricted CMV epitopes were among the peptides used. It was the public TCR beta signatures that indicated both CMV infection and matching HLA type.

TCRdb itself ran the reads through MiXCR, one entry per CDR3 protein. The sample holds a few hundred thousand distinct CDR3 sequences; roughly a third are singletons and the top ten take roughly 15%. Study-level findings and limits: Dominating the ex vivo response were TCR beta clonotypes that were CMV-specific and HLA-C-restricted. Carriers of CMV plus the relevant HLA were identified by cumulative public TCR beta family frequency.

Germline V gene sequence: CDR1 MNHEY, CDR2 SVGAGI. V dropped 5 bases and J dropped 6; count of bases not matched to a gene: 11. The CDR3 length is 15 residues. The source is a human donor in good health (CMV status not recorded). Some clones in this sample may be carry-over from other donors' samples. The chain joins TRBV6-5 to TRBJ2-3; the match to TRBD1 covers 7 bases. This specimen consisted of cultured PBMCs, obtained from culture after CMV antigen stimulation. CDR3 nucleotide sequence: TGTGCCAGCAGTCACCGGGCGACAGGGCTTGATACGCAGTATTTT. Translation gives CASSHRATGLDTQYF.